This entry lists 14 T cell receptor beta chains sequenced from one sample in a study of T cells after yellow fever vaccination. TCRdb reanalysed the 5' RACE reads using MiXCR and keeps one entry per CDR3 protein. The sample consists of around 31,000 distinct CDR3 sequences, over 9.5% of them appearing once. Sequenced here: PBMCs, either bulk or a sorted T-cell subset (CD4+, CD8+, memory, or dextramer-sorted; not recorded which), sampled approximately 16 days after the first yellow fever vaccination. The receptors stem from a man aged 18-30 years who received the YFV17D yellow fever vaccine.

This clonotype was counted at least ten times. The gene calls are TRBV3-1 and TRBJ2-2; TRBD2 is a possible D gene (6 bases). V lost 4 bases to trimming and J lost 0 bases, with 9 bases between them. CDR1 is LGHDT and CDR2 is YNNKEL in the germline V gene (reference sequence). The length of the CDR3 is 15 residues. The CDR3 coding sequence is TGTGCCAGCAGCCGCGGAGGGTCGAACACCGGGGAGCTGTTTTTT. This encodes CASSRGGSNTGELFF.

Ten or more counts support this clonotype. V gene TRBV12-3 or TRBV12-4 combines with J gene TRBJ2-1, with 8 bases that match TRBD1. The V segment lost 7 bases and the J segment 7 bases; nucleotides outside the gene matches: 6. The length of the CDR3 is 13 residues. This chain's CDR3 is CASTQTGVNEQFF. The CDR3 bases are TGTGCCAGCACCCAGACAGGGGTGAATGAGCAGTTCTTC.

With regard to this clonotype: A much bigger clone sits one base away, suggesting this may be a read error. CDR3 bases: TGTGCCAGCAGCACACTAGCGCGTGAAGAGACCAAGTACTTC. It yields the protein CASSTLAREETKYF. The chain joins TRBV12-3 or TRBV12-4 to TRBJ2-5; the match to TRBD2 covers 7 bases. This CDR3 is built from 14 residues.

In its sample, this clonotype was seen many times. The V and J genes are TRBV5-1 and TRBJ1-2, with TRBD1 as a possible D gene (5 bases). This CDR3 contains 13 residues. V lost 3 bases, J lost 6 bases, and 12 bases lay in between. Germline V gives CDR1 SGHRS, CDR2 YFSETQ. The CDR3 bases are TGCGCCAGCAGCTCAGGGTTTTCTGATGGCTACACCTTC. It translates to CASSSGFSDGYTF.

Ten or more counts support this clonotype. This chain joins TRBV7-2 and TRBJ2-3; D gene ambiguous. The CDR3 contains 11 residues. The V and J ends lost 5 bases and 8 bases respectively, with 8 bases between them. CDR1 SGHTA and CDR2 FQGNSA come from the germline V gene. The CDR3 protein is CASSAASTQYF. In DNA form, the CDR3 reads TGTGCCAGCAGCGCCGCGAGTACGCAGTATTTT.

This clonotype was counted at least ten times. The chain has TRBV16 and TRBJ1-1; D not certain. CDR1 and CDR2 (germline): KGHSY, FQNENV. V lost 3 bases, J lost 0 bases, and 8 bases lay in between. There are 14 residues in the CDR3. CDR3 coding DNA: TGTGCCAGCAGCCATAATGCGATGAACACTGAAGCTTTCTTT. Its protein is CASSHNAMNTEAFF.

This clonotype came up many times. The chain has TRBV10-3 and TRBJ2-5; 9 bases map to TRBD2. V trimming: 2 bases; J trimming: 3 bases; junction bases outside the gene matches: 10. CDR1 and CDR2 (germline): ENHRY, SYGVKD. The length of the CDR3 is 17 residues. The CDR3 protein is CAISEALSAGGKETQYF. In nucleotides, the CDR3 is TGTGCCATCAGTGAGGCCCTATCAGCGGGGGGAAAAGAGACCCAGTACTTC.

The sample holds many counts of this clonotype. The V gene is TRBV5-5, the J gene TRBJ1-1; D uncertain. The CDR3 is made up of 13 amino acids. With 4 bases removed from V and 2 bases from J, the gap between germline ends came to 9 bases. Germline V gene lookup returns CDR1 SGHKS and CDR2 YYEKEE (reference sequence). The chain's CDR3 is CASSHETNTEAFF. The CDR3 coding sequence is TGTGCCAGCAGCCACGAGACAAACACTGAAGCTTTCTTT.

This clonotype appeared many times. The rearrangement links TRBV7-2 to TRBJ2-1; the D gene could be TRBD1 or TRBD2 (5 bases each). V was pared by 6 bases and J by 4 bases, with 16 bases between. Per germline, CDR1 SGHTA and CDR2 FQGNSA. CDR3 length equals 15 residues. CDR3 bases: TGTGCCAGCAGAGTCACCGGGACCGATTACAATGAGCAGTTCTTC. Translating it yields CASRVTGTDYNEQFF. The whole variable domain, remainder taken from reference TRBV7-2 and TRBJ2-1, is GAGVSQSPSNKVTEKGKDVELRCDPISGHTALYWYRQSLGQGLEFLIYFQGNSAPDKSGLPSDRFSAERTGGSVSTLTIQRTQQEDSAVYLCASRVTGTDYNEQFFGPGTRLTVL.

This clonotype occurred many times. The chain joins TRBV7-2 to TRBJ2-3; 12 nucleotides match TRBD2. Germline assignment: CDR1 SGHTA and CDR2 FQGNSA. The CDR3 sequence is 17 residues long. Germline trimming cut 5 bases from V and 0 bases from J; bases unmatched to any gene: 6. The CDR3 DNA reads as TGTGCCAGCAGCCCAAGGACTAGCGGGGCTAGCACAGATACGCAGTATTTT. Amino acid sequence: CASSPRTSGASTDTQYF.

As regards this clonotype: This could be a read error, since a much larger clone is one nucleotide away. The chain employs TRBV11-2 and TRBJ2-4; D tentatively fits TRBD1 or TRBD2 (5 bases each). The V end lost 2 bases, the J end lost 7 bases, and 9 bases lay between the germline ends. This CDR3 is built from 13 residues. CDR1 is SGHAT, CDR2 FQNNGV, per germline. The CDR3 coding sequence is TGTGCCAGCAGCTTATCGTGGGGGAACATTCAGTACTTC. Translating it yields CASSLSWGNIQYF.

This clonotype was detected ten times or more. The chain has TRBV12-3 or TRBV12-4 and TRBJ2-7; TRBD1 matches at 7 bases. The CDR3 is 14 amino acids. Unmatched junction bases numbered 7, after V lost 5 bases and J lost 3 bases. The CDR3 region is CASSIGTVNYEQYV. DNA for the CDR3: TGTGCCAGCAGTATTGGGACAGTTAACTACGAGCAGTACGTC.

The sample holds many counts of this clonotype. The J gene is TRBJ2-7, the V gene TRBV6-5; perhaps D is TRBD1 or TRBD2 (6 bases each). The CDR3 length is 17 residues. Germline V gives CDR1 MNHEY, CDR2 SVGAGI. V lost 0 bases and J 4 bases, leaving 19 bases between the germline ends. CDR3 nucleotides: TGTGCCAGCAGTTACTCCGGCTCCGGGGGCGCCGCATACGAGCAGTACTTC. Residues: CASSYSGSGGAAYEQYF.

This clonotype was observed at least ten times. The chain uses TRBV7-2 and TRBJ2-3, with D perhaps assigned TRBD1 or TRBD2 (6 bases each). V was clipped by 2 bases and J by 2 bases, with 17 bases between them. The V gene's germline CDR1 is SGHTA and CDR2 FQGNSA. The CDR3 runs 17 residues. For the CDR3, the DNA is TGTGCCAGCAGCTTAATAGGGGGGCCAGGAAACACAGATACGCAGTATTTT. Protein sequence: CASSLIGGPGNTDTQYF. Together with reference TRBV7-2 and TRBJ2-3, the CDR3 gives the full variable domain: GAGVSQSPSNKVTEKGKDVELRCDPISGHTALYWYRQSLGQGLEFLIYFQGNSAPDKSGLPSDRFSAERTGGSVSTLTIQRTQQEDSAVYLCASSLIGGPGNTDTQYFGPGTRLTVL.